This T cell receptor (beta chain) was obtained from a study of CD8 T cells in Susac syndrome. Random hexamers primed reverse transcription of about 0.5 to 1 ug RNA. By means of immunoSEQ multiplex PCR, TCR beta CDR3 spanning 54 Vbeta and 13 Jbeta underwent amplification. TCRdb reprocessed the immunoSEQ multiplex PCR reads via MiXCR and lists one record per CDR3 protein. Among roughly 200,000 distinct CDR3 sequences, approximately 94% were seen once, and the ten largest hold 0.085% to 0.11%. CDR1 and CDR2 (germline): DFQATT, SNEGSKA (reference sequence). The CDR3 contains 15 residues. V lost 0 bases and J lost 2, with 14 bases in between.

The clonotype originates from a human donor in good health. The gene calls are TRBV20-1 and TRBJ2-7, with D tentatively TRBD1 (6 bases). Material: CD4+ T cells from PBMCs. Here the CDR3 reads CSARDHGTRPYEQYF. The CDR3 DNA reads TGCAGTGCTAGAGATCACGGGACAAGGCCCTACGAGCAGTACTTC.